The entry below gives a single T cell receptor (beta chain) sequence along with its context. Its antigen is not known. Sequence at one end of the junction differs from germline and may be a read error. RNA transcripts served as template for amplifying TCR beta CDR3 sequences. HTBI-primed first-round RT-PCR preceded second-round multiplex PCR. TCRdb used MiXCR to reprocess the multiplex PCR reads, holding one entry per CDR3 protein. This table holds around 1,000,000 distinct CDR3 sequences, less than 45% found once. None of the included patients had other autoimmune diseases, uncontrolled infections, pregnancy or lactation, as these led to exclusion. The source of the sample is a study of Graves' ophthalmopathy and Graves' hyperthyroidism. Study background: Stable hyperthyroidism meant no progression to ophthalmopathy within 18 months of follow-up. Findings of the study overall: This model predicted ophthalmopathy progression (sensitivity roughly 70%, specificity 72.22%).

The sequenced sample consisted of peripheral blood or thyroid tissue (not recorded which). The TCR was taken from an adult man with Graves' hyperthyroidism.

The CDR3 protein is CASNLQTSQETQHF. CDR3 in DNA: TGTGCCAGCAACTTACAGACCTCACAAGAGACCCAGCACTTC. The V and J genes are TRBV7-9 and TRBJ2-5; no clear D gene. The CDR3 has 14 amino acids. CDR1 is SEHNR, CDR2 FQNEAQ, per germline (reference sequence).